This TCR beta chain was identified in a study of blood T cell repertoires in COVID-19. Study in general: Samples came from the United States, Italy and Spain, spanning acute and convalescent COVID-19. Sources were T cells, B-cell-depleted T cells, or PBMCs; the material itself was cDNA or gDNA.

Authors' analysis steps: The assay estimated nucleated cells by amplifying reference gene primers. Only in-frame clones appear in the TCRdb table, and some are missing; sequencing was by immunoSEQ multiplex PCR. V, J and clone size are those of that table, while D and trimming were read from the DNA. The table shows about 170,000 clones, with 83% occurring only once. The clonotype originates from a woman of 80 years or more with acute or convalescent COVID-19. The source material was peripheral blood.

The CDR3 DNA is TGTGCCAGCCTACAAGCGGGGGGCCCTACTATAGCCAAAAACATTCAGTACTTC. This gives the protein CASLQAGGPTIAKNIQYF. The chain joins TRBV28 to TRBJ2-4; 9 bases line up with TRBD2. CDR3 length equals 18 residues. Per the germline V gene, CDR1 is MDHEN and CDR2 is SYDVKM. After removal of 8 bases from V and 0 bases from J, the junction contained 14 bases not matched to a gene.